The clone carrying this TCR beta chain was seen more than once but under ten times. These data are taken from a study of sequential checkpoint blockade in melanoma. Treatment described: randomized to nivolumab then ipilimumab (arm A) or the reverse (arm B). Live CD3+CD8+ CD19− CD56− cells were sorted from PBMCs. Sequenced by immunoSEQ multiplex PCR; TCRdb stores in-frame clones only, minus some. The data contain 15,000 to 20,000 clones, roughly 66% of them seen just once; the ten biggest clones take up about 20%. The V and J ends lost 8 bases and 3 bases respectively, with 14 bases between them. The CDR3 consists of 13 residues. Germline values: CDR1 MNHEY, CDR2 SMNVEV (reference sequence).

The chain is built from TRBV27 and TRBJ2-7, with D hard to call. The sequence was collected from a human donor with melanoma. Sequences were derived from CD8+ T cells sorted from blood (inferred from file names), sampled from a patient given nivolumab and ipilimumab in sequence. CDR3: CASSLGPHYEQYF. The CDR3 DNA follows: TGTGCCAGCTCCCTTGGGCCTCACTACGAGCAGTACTTC.